Reported below is one T cell receptor (beta chain). What it binds is not known. This entry comes from a study of CXCR4 blockade with PD-1 therapy in pancreatic cancer. Study-wide results and caveats: Convergent selection by common tumor antigens was suggested by nucleotide rearrangement counts. Tumor clonality averaged about 0.15 versus 0.049 in healthy blood, not predicting survival.

Germline values: CDR1 SQVTM, CDR2 ANQGSEA. With 6 bases clipped from V and 5 bases from J, the junction kept 11 bases outside the gene matches. The CDR3 contains 14 residues. Sequencing used immunoSEQ multiplex PCR; TCRdb keeps in-frame clones, though not all of them. This sample has approximately 2,000 clones; over 45% occur once, and the top ten carry more than 25%. No neoadjuvant therapy was given before resection to the patients supplying these archived tumor blocks. V usage is TRBV29-1 and J usage is TRBJ2-5; 8 bases fit TRBD2. This TCR came from a human donor with pancreatic ductal adenocarcinoma. The sequenced material came from tumor tissue. CDR3 bases: TGCAGCGTACCCCCCGGGGGGGCTTGGGAGACCCAGTACTTC. It encodes CSVPPGGAWETQYF.